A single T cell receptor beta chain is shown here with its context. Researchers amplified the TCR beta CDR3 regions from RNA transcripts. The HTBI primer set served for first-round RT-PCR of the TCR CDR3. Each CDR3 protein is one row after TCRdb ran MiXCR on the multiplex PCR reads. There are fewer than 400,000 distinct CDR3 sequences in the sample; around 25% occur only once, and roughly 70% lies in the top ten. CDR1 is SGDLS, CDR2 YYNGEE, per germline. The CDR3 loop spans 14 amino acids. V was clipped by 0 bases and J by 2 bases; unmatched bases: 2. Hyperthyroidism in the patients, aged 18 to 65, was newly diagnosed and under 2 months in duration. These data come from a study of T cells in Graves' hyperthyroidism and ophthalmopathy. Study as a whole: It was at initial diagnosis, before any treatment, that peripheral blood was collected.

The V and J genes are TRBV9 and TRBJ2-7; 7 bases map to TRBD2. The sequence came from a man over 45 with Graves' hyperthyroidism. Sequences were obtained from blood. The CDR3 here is CASSVGLATYEQYF. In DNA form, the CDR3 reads TGTGCCAGCAGCGTAGGACTAGCCACCTACGAGCAGTACTTC.